This note documents a single T cell receptor (beta chain) sequence. These data originate in a study of technical replicates of blood from several donors. Germline assignment: CDR1 SGHTA and CDR2 FQGTGA. Trimming removed 5 bases from V and 4 bases from J; junction bases left unmatched: 5. CDR3 size: 14 residues. Here immunoSEQ multiplex PCR was the method, and the copy in TCRdb shows in-frame clones only, minus some. This table has about 60,000 clones, 92% appearing once. This TCR derives from a human donor in good health. Some clones in this sample may be carry-over from other donors' samples. The sequenced material came from PBMCs. The rearrangement joins TRBV7-3 to TRBJ2-1; TRBD2 aligns across 7 bases. In DNA, the CDR3 is TGTGCCAGCAGCCGAGCGGGAATGTACAATGAGCAGTTCTTC. Amino acid sequence: CASSRAGMYNEQFF.